Sequencing of this T cell receptor beta chain was carried out in a study of blood T cells in healthy people across ages. Study results and limitations: Comparison with aged donors showed that long-lived donors had more naive CD4+ cells and higher diversity.

A remark on this clonotype: Antigen unknown.

Primers used in a second PCR of roughly 7 to 12 cycles were a sample-barcoded 5' primer and a J-beta primer mix. TCRdb called the 5' RACE reads again in MiXCR, with one record for every CDR3 protein. The sample contains around 400,000 distinct CDR3 sequences, more than 45% of which appear only once. Sample: blood. The TCR sequence derives from a man aged 60 to 69 in good health.

This CDR3 reads CASSSAGTAAHTQYF. Written as DNA, the CDR3 is TGTGCCAGCAGTTCCGCCGGGACAGCGGCACATACGCAGTATTTT. This chain uses TRBV28 with TRBJ2-3; 7 nucleotides match TRBD1. V lost 4 bases and J lost 7; bases outside the gene matches: 11. Germline V gene sequence: CDR1 MDHEN, CDR2 SYDVKM. The CDR3 is 15 amino acids.